These 17 T cell receptor beta chains were all obtained from the same sample, sequenced in a study of human T cells and chemical hapten exposure. Separate cDNA molecules received unique molecular identifiers, which the library attached to them. TCRdb used MiXCR to reprocess the reads, holding one entry per CDR3 protein. Here the sample spans more than 750 distinct CDR3 sequences, roughly 80% being singletons. Whole blood, unfractionated, served as the material for total RNA extraction. Sequencing was done on a sample of whole blood. The receptors derive from a human donor with alopecia, or a healthy volunteer (not recorded which). Some clones in this sample may be carry-over from other donors' samples. This table probably holds off-target reads from a library built for another chain.

This clonotype has a single count. The CDR3 does not close with the conserved phenylalanine or tryptophan, likely indicating a read error. The DNA is left out, because the CDR3 cannot be placed on it with certainty; the CDR3 is given as TCRdb lists it. The rearrangement uses TRBV4-3 and TRBJ2-3; the table names TRBD1, a call not compared with the DNA. The CDR3 length equals 11 residues, ends included. Germline values: CDR1 LGHNA, CDR2 YSLEER. CDR3 protein: CASSPPQPRRL.

V gene TRBV29-1 combines with J gene TRBJ2-3; D might be TRBD2 (6 bases). CDR3 size: 14 residues. Germline V CDR1 and CDR2: SQVTM, ANQGSEA. V was clipped by 7 bases and J by 4 bases, with 18 bases between them. CDR3 coding DNA: TGCAGCGCCAAACTAGCTATGTCCGCAGATACGCAGTATTTT. Translated: CSAKLAMSADTQYF.

The CDR3 loop is CSANTRVGKVYVSPLHF. CDR3 DNA sequence: TGCAGTGCTAACACCAGGGTGGGCAAGGTTTACGTTTCACCCCTCCACTTT. The chain recombines TRBV20-1 with TRBJ1-6; TRBD1 is a possible D gene (5 bases). Germline CDR1 is DFQATT and CDR2 is SNEGSKA (reference sequence). Trimming left V 4 bases short and J 9 bases short, with 25 bases between. The CDR3 length is 17 residues.

J is TRBJ2-2 and V is TRBV12-3 or TRBV12-4, with a possible D match to TRBD2 (6 bases). The germline V and J ends were trimmed by 5 bases and 1 base, with 11 bases remaining between them. This CDR3 comprises 15 residues. The CDR3 DNA reads as TGTGCCAGCAGTCGCGGGACGCTGAACACCGGGGAGCTGTTTTTT. Its translation: CASSRGTLNTGELFF.

In this sample, this clonotype turned up a few times. The chain has TRBV7-2 and TRBJ1-6; D is perhaps TRBD1 (5 bases). CDR3 length: 19 residues. V shed 0 bases and J shed 0 bases, with 15 bases lying between them. Germline lookup yields CDR1 SGHTA and CDR2 FQGNSA. CDR3 loop: CASSLAWAAGNSYNSPLHF. The CDR3 DNA follows: TGTGCCAGCAGCTTAGCATGGGCGGCAGGGAACTCCTATAATTCACCCCTCCACTTT.

This clonotype appeared a few times. V and J are TRBV19 and TRBJ2-7, with a weak D call TRBD1 (6 bases). CDR1 and CDR2 from the germline V gene are LNHDA and SQIVND (reference sequence). The CDR3 extends over 15 amino acids. The V and J ends lost 6 bases and 0 bases respectively, with 15 bases between them. CDR3 protein: CASSRTGMSSYEQYF. CDR3 bases: TGTGCCAGTAGCCGCACAGGGATGAGCTCCTACGAGCAGTACTTC.

The gene calls are TRBV3-1 and TRBJ1-6; TRBD1 is a possible D gene (5 bases). Trimming cost V 3 bases and J 5 bases, with 11 bases left between them. Germline-derived CDR1 and CDR2 are LGHDT and YNNKEL (reference sequence). The CDR3 has 15 amino acids. The CDR3 loop reads CASSQGGLNNSPLHF. As DNA, the CDR3 is TGTGCCAGCAGCCAGGGGGGACTCAATAATTCACCCCTCCACTTT.

This clonotype was counted a few times. The chain carries TRBV9 and TRBJ1-2; TRBD1 matches 9 bases. This CDR3 region has 16 residues. The trim removed 0 bases at V and 6 bases at J, leaving 9 bases unmatched. Per the germline V gene, CDR1 is SGDLS and CDR2 is YYNGEE. The CDR3 bases are TGTGCCAGCAGCGTAGACGCCGGGGGACAGGGCGATGGCTACACCTTC. Protein: CASSVDAGGQGDGYTF.

V is TRBV15 and J is TRBJ2-7; the D gene is possibly TRBD1 (6 bases). Trimming left V 8 bases short and J 7 bases short, with 21 bases between. The CDR3 length is 14 residues. Germline V lookup: CDR1 LNHNV, CDR2 YYDKDF (reference sequence). The CDR3 reads CATSGQLSGMEQYF. In nucleotides, the CDR3 is TGTGCCACCTCGGGACAACTTTCCGGGATGGAGCAGTACTTC.

This rearrangement joins TRBV12-3 or TRBV12-4 to TRBJ2-1; 10 positions agree with TRBD2. The CDR3 covers 15 residues. The V segment lost 2 bases and the J segment 9 bases; nucleotides outside the gene matches: 7. CDR3 residues: CASSLTSGVGGEQFF. In DNA form, the CDR3 reads TGTGCCAGCAGTTTAACTAGCGGGGTAGGTGGTGAGCAGTTCTTC.

A few counts support this clonotype. The V call is TRBV7-9, the J call TRBJ2-2; 9 nucleotides line up with TRBD1. Per the germline V gene, CDR1 is SEHNR and CDR2 is FQNEAQ (reference sequence). This CDR3 is 18 amino acids long. The V segment lost 1 base and the J segment 5 bases; nucleotides outside the gene matches: 11. CDR3 protein: CASSLGLGQGVGTGELFF. CDR3 bases: TGTGCCAGCAGCTTAGGATTGGGACAGGGTGTCGGGACCGGGGAGCTGTTTTTT.

V and J are TRBV27 and TRBJ2-7; the D gene could be TRBD1 or TRBD2 (5 bases each). The CDR3 extends over 15 amino acids. The germline gives CDR1 MNHEY, CDR2 SMNVEV (reference sequence). V was trimmed by 5 bases and J by 4 bases, leaving 18 bases between them. DNA of the CDR3: TGTGCCAGCAGTCCGTTAGGGACCGCGCATTACGAGCAGTACTTC. Protein sequence: CASSPLGTAHYEQYF.

The chain is built from TRBV5-1 and TRBJ1-3, with unresolved D. The germline V and J ends were trimmed by 1 base and 0 bases, with 5 bases remaining between them. The CDR3 length is 14 residues. CDR1 and CDR2 (germline): SGHRS, YFSETQ. The CDR3 here is CASSLRSSGNTIYF. CDR3 bases: TGCGCCAGCAGCTTGAGGAGCTCTGGAAACACCATATATTTT.

This clonotype was recorded only once. This rearrangement joins TRBV6-1 to TRBJ1-5; the D is unclear. Germline V gene lookup returns CDR1 MNHNS and CDR2 SASEGT. The CDR3 totals 16 residues. Trimming removed 2 bases from V and 8 bases from J, with 19 bases in between. In nucleotides, the CDR3 is TGTGCCAGCAGTGAATTCGGCAGGCTTCCTTGGGAGCCCCAGCATTTT. Its translation is CASSEFGRLPWEPQHF.

The chain combines TRBV24-1 with TRBJ2-3; D remains ambiguous. The CDR3 spans 13 residues. The V end was cut by 7 bases, the J end by 2 bases, with 9 bases between. The germline gives CDR1 KGHDR, CDR2 SFDVKD. CDR3 in DNA: TGTGCCACCAGCGCTACAGTCACAGATACGCAGTATTTT. Amino acid sequence: CATSATVTDTQYF.

The chain uses TRBV4-1 and TRBJ2-1, with TRBD2 matching over 13 bases. Per the germline V gene, CDR1 is MGHRA and CDR2 is YSYEKL. The J segment lost 2 bases and the V segment lost 1 base, leaving 5 bases of the junction unmatched. This CDR3 has 18 residues. CDR3 nucleotide sequence: TGCGCCAGCAGCCAAGCTGGACTAGCGGGAGCCGCCTACAATGAGCAGTTCTTC. Translating it yields CASSQAGLAGAAYNEQFF.

This clonotype occurred a few times. This chain uses TRBV4-1 with TRBJ2-1; 7 bases are a match to TRBD2. The V and J ends lost 0 bases and 5 bases, in that order; junction bases with no gene match: 7. Germline V gene lookup returns CDR1 MGHRA and CDR2 YSYEKL. CDR3 length: 16 residues. The CDR3 spells CASSQELWGGNNEQFF. CDR3 DNA: TGCGCCAGCAGCCAAGAATTGTGGGGGGGGAACAATGAGCAGTTCTTC.